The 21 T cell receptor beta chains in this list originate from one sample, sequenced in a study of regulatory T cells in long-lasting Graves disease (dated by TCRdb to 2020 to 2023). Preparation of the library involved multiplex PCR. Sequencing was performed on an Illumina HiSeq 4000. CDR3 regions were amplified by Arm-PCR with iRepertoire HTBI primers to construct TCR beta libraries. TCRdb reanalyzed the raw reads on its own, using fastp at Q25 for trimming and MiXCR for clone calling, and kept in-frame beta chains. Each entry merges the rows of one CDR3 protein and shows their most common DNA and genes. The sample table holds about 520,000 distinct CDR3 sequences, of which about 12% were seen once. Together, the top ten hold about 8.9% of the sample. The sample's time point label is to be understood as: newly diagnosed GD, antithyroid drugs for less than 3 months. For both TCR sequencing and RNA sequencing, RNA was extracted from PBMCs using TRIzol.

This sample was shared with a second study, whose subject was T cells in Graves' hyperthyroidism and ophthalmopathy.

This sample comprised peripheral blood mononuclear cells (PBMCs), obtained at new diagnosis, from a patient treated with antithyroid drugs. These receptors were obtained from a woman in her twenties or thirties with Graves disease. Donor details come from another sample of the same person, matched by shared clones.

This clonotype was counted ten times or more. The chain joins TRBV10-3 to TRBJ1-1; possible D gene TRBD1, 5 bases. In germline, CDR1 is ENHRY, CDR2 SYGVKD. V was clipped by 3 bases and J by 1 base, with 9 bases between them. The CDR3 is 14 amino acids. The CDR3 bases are TGTGCCATCAGTGACCTCGACAGGAACACTGAAGCTTTCTTT. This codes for CAISDLDRNTEAFF.

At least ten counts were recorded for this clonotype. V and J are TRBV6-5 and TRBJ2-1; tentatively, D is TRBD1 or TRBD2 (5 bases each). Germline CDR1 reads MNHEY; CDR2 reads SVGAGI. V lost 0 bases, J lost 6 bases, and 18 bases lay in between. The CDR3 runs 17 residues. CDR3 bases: TGTGCCAGCAGTTACTCGAAGGACACAGGTGGGACCAATGAGCAGTTCTTC. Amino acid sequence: CASSYSKDTGGTNEQFF.

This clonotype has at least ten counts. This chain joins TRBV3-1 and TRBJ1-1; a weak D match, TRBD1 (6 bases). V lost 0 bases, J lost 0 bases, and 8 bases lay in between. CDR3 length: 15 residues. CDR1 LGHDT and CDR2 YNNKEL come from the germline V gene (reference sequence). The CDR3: CASSQENRVNTEAFF. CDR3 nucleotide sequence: TGTGCCAGCAGCCAAGAAAACAGGGTGAACACTGAAGCTTTCTTT.

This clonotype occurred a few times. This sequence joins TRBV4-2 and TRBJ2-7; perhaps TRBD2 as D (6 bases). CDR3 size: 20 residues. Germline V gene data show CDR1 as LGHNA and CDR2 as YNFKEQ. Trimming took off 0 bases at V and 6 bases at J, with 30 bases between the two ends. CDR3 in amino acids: CASSQEIPTSGGNGVSEQYF. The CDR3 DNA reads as TGTGCCAGCAGCCAAGAAATCCCAACCTCCGGGGGAAATGGGGTGAGCGAGCAGTACTTC.

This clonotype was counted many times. CDR3 in amino acids: CASSRGFGGTRDTQYF. The DNA of the CDR3 is TGTGCCTCCAGTAGAGGGTTTGGGGGAACAAGAGATACGCAGTATTTT. V usage is TRBV30 and J usage is TRBJ2-3; the D gene could be TRBD1 or TRBD2 (5 bases each). This CDR3 is built from 16 residues. Deletions cut 7 bases from V and 5 bases from J, with 25 bases between. Germline values: CDR1 GTSNPN, CDR2 SVGIG (reference sequence).

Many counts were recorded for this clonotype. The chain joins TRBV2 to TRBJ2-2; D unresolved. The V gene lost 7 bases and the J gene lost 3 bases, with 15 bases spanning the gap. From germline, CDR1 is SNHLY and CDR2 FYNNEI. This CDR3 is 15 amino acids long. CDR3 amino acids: CASKDTHTYTGELFF. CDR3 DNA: TGTGCCAGCAAGGATACCCATACGTACACCGGGGAGCTGTTTTTT.

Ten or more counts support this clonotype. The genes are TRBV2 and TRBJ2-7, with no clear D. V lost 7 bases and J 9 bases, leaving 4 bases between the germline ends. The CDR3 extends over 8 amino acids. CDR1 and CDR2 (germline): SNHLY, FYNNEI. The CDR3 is CASNGQYF. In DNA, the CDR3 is TGTGCCAGCAACGGGCAGTACTTC.

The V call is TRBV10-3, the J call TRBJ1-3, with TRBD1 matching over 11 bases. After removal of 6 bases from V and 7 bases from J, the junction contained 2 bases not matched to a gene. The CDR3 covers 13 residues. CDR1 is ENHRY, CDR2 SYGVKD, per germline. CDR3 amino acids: CAIRRDRGNTIYF. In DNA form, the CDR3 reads TGTGCCATCAGACGGGACAGGGGGAACACCATATATTTT.

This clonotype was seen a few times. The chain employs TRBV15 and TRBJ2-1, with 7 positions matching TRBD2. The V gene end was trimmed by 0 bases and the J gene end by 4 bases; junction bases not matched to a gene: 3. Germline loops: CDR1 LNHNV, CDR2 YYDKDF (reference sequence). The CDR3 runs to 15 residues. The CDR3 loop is CATSRDGREYNEQFF. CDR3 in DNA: TGTGCCACCAGCAGAGATGGGCGGGAGTACAATGAGCAGTTCTTC. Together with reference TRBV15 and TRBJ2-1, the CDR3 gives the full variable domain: DAMVIQNPRYQVTQFGKPVTLSCSQTLNHNVMYWYQQKSSQAPKLLFHYYDKDFNNEADTPDNFQSRRPNTSFCFLDIRSPGLGDTAMYLCATSRDGREYNEQFFGPGTRLTVL.

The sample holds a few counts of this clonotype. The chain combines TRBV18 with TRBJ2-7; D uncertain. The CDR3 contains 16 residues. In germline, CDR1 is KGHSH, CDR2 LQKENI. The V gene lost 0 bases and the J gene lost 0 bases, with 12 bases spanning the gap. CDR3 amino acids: CASSPPVPIFSYEQYF. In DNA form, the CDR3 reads TGTGCCAGCTCACCACCGGTACCAATCTTCTCCTACGAGCAGTACTTC.

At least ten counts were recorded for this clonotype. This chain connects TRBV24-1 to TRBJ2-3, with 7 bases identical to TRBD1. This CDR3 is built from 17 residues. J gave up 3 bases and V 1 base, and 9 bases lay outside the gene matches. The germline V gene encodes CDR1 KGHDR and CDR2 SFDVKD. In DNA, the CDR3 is TGTGCCACCAGTGATTTACGACAGGGTTTGGAAACAGATACGCAGTATTTT. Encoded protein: CATSDLRQGLETDTQYF.

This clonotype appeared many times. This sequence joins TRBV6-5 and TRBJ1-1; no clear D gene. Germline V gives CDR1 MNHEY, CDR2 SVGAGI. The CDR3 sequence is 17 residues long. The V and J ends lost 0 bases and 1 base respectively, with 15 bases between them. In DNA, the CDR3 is TGTGCCAGCAGTTACTCGAAGGCAAAGGCGGCGAACACTGAAGCTTTCTTT. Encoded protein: CASSYSKAKAANTEAFF.

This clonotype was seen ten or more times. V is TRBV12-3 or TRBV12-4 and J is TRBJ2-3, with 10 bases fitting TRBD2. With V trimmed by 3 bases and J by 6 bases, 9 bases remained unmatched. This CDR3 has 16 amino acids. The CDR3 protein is CASSFVSGRAGDTQYF. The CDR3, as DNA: TGTGCCAGCAGTTTCGTAAGCGGGAGGGCCGGGGATACGCAGTATTTT.

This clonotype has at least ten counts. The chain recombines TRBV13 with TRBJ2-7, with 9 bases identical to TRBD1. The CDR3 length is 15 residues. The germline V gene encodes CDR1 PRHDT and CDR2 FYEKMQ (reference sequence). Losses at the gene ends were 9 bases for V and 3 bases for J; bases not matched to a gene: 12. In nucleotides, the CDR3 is TGTGCCAGTCGCCCCAGAGGGACAGGGAGCTACGAGCAGTACTTC. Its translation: CASRPRGTGSYEQYF.

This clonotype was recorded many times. The CDR3 reads CASSHTTGGYTGELFF. The CDR3 DNA sequence: TGTGCCAGCAGTCATACGACAGGAGGCTACACCGGGGAGCTGTTTTTT. V usage is TRBV2 and J usage is TRBJ2-2; a possible D gene is TRBD1 (6 bases). Trimming took off 5 bases at V and 3 bases at J, with 16 bases between the two ends. The CDR3 is made up of 16 amino acids. Germline values: CDR1 SNHLY, CDR2 FYNNEI.

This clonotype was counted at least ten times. CDR3 sequence: CASSPPLPKETQYF. As DNA, the CDR3 is TGTGCCAGCTCACCACCCCTCCCCAAGGAGACCCAGTACTTC. V usage is TRBV18 and J usage is TRBJ2-5; D is unclear. Looked up from germline, CDR1 is KGHSH and CDR2 is LQKENI. V lost 0 bases, J lost 5 bases, and 10 bases lay in between. The CDR3 runs to 14 residues.

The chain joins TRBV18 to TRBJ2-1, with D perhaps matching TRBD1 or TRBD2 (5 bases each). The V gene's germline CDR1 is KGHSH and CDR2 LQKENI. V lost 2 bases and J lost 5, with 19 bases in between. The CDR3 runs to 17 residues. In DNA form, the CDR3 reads TGTGCCAGCTCACCAAACGTCCTAACGGGACGGAACAATGAGCAGTTCTTC. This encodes CASSPNVLTGRNNEQFF.

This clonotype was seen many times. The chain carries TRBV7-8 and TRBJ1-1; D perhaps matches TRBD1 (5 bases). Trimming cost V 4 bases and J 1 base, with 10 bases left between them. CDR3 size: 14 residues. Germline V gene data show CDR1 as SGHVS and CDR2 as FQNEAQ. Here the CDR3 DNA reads TGTGCCAGCAGCTACGGGACGGGGAACACTGAAGCTTTCTTT. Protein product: CASSYGTGNTEAFF.

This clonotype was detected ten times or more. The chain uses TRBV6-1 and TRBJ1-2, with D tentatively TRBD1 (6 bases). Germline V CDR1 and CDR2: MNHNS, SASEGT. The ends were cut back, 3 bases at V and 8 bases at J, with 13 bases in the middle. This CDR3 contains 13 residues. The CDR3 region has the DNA TGTGCCAGCAGTGACCAAACAGGGCTGGGCTACACCTTC. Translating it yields CASSDQTGLGYTF.

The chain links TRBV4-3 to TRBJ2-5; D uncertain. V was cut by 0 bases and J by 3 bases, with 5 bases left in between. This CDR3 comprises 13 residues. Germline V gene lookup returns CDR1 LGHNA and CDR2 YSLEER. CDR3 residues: CASSQDVEETQYF. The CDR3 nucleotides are TGCGCCAGCAGCCAAGATGTGGAAGAGACCCAGTACTTC.

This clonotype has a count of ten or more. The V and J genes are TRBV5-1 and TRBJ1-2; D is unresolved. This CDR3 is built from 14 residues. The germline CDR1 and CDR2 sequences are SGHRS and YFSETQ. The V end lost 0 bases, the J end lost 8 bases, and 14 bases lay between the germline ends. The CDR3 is CASSLDPGKGGYTF. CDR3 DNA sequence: TGCGCCAGCAGCTTGGATCCGGGGAAAGGAGGCTACACCTTC.